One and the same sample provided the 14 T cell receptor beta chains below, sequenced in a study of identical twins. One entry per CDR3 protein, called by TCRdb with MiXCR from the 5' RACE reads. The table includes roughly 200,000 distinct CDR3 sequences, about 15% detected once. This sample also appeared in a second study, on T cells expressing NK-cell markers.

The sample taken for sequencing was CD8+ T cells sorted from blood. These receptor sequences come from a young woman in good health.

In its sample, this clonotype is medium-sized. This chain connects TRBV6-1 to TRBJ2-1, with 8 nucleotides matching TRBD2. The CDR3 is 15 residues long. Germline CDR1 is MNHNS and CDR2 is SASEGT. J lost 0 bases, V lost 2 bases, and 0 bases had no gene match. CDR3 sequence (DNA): TGTGCCAGCAGTGAACTAGCGGGCTCCTACAATGAGCAGTTCTTC. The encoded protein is CASSELAGSYNEQFF.

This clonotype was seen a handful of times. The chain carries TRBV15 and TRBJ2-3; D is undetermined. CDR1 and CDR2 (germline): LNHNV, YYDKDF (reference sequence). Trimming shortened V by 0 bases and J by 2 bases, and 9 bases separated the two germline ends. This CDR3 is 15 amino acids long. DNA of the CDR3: TGTGCCACCAGCAGAGACGCCGGGCTCACAGATACGCAGTATTTT. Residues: CATSRDAGLTDTQYF.

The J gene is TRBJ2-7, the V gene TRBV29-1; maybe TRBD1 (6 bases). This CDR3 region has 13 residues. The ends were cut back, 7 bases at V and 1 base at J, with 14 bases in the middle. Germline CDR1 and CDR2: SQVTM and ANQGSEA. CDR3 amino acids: CSATDRKSYEQYF. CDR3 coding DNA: TGCAGCGCCACGGACAGAAAATCCTACGAGCAGTACTTC.

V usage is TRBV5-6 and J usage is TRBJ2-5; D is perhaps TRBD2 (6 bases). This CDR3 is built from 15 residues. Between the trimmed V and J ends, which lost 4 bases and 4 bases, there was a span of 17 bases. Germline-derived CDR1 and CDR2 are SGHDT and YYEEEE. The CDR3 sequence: CASSRPGSKGETQYF. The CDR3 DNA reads TGTGCCAGCAGCCGACCCGGGAGCAAGGGAGAGACCCAGTACTTC. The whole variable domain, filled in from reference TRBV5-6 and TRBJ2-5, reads DAGVTQSPTHLIKTRGQQVTLRCSPKSGHDTVSWYQQALGQGPQFIFQYYEEEERQRGNFPDRFSGHQFPNYSSELNVNALLLGDSALYLCASSRPGSKGETQYFGPGTRLLVL.

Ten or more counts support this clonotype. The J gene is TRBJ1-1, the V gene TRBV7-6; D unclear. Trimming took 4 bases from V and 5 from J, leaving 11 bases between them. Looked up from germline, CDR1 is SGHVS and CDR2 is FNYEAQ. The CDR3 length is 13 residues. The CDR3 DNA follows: TGTGCCAGCAGCTCCGTCCTGGAGACTGAAGCTTTCTTT. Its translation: CASSSVLETEAFF.

The CDR3 loop reads CASRTHGYTF. As DNA, the CDR3 is TGTGCCAGTAGAACCCATGGCTACACCTTC. The rearrangement joins TRBV2 to TRBJ1-2; no clear D gene. V lost 9 bases and J lost 6, with 8 bases in between. The CDR3 totals 10 residues. CDR1 is SNHLY, CDR2 FYNNEI, per germline.

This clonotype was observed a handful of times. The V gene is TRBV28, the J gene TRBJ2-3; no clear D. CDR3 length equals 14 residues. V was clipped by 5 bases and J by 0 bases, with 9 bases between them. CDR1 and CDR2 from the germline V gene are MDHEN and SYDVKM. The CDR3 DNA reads TGTGCCAGCAGTCCGACTCGCAGCACAGATACGCAGTATTTT. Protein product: CASSPTRSTDTQYF.

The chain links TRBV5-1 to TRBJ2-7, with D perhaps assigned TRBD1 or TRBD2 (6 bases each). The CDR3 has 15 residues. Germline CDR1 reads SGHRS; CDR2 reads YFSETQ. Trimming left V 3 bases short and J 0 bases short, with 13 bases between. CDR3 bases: TGCGCCAGCAGCTGGGGGGCGGGAATCTCCTACGAGCAGTACTTC. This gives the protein CASSWGAGISYEQYF.

The CDR3 loop is CASSEGGLVTRRKAGELFF. The CDR3 nucleotides read TGTGCCAGCAGTGAAGGGGGACTAGTGACCCGGAGGAAAGCCGGGGAGCTGTTTTTT. V usage is TRBV2 and J usage is TRBJ2-2, with 8 bases aligning to TRBD2. V was pared by 1 base and J by 6 bases, with 16 bases of the junction left unmatched. The CDR3 extends over 19 amino acids. Germline CDR1 and CDR2: SNHLY and FYNNEI.

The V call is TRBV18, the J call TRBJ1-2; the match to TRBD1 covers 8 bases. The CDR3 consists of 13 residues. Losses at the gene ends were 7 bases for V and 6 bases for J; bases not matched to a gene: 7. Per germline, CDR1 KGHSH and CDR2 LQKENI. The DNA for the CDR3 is TGTGCCAGCTTCGTGCAGGGGGCAAATGGCTACACCTTC. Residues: CASFVQGANGYTF. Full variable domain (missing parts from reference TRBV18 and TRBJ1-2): NAGVMQNPRHLVRRRGQEARLRCSPMKGHSHVYWYRQLPEEGLKFMVYLQKENIIDESGMPKERFSAEFPKEGPSILRIQQVVRGDSAAYFCASFVQGANGYTFGSGTRLTVV.

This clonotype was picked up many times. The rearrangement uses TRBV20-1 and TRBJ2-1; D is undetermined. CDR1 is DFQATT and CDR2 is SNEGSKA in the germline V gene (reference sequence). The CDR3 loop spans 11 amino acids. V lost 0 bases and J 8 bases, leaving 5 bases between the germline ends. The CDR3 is CSARDGYEQFF. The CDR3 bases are TGCAGTGCTAGAGATGGGTATGAGCAGTTCTTC.

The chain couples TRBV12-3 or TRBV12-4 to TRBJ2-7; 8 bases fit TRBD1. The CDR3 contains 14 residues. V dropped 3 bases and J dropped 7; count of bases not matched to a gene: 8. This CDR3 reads CASSFGQGAWEQYF. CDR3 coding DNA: TGTGCCAGCAGTTTCGGGCAGGGGGCTTGGGAGCAGTACTTC.

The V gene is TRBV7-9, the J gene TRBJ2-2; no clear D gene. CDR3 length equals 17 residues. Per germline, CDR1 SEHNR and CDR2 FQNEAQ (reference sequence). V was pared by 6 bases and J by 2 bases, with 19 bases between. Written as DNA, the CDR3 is TGTGCCAGCAGTCCTACTGAGGCTCGACGAAACACCGGGGAGCTGTTTTTT. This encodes CASSPTEARRNTGELFF.

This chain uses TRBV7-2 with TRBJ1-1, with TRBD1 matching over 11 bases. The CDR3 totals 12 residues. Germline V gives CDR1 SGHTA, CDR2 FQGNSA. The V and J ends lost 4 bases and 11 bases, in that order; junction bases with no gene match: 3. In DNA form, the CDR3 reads TGTGCCAGCAGCTGGACAGGGGGCGAGGCTTTCTTT. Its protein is CASSWTGGEAFF. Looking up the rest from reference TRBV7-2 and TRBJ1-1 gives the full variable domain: GAGVSQSPSNKVTEKGKDVELRCDPISGHTALYWYRQSLGQGLEFLIYFQGNSAPDKSGLPSDRFSAERTGGSVSTLTIQRTQQEDSAVYLCASSWTGGEAFFGQGTRLTVV.